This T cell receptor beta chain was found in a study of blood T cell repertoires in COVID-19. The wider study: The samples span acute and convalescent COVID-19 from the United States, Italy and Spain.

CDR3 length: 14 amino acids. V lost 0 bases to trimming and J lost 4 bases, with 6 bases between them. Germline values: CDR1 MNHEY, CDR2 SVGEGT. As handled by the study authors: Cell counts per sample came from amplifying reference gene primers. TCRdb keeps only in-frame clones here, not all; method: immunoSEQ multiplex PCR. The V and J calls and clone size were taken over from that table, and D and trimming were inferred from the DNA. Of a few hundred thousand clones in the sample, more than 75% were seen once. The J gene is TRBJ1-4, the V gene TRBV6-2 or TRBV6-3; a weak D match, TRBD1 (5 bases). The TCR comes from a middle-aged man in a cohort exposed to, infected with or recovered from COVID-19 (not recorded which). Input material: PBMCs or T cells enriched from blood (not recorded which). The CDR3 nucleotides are TGTGCCAGCAGTTACTCGGGGGGTAATGAAAAACTGTTTTTT. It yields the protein CASSYSGGNEKLFF.